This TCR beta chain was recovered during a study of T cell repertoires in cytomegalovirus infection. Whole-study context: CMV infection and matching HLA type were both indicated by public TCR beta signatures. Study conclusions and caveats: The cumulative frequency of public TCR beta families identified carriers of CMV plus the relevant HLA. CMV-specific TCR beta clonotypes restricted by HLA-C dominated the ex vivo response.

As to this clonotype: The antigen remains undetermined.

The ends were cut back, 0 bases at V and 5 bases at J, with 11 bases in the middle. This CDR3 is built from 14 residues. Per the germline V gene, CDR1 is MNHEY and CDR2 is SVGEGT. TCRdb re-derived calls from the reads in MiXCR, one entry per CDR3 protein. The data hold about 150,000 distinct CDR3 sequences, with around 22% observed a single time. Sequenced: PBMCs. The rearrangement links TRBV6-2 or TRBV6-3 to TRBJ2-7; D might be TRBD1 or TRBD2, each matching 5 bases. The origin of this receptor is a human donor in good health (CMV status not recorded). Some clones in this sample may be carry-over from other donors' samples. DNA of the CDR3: TGTGCCAGCAGTTACTCCCAGGGACGGAACGAGCAGTACTTC. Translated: CASSYSQGRNEQYF.